These T cell receptor beta chains were read from a single sample in a study of blood T cell repertoires in COVID-19. Repertoires were generated with immunoSEQ multiplex PCR, while TCRdb's copy carries only in-frame clones and drops some. In the table there are about 220,000 clones, more than 65% of which are singletons. The sequenced material came from peripheral blood. The receptor set was obtained from a man aged 45-65 years with active or convalescent COVID-19. CDR3s include the opening cysteine and the closing phenylalanine or tryptophan. Fields, in order: CDR3 protein, V gene, J gene, clone size. Clone size is shown for a subset of rows, as once, few, many or a class of expanded clone.

CDR3 protein: CASRQGTYEQYF
V gene: TRBV18
J gene: TRBJ2-7
clone size: .

CDR3 protein: CASSPRDSINTGELFF
V gene: TRBV11-1
J gene: TRBJ2-2
clone size: .

CDR3 protein: CAISERQFTEAFF
V gene: TRBV10-3
J gene: TRBJ1-1
clone size: many

CDR3 protein: CATSDGQGAGYGYTF
V gene: TRBV24-1
J gene: TRBJ1-2
clone size: .

CDR3 protein: CASRDRYSNQPQHF
V gene: TRBV2
J gene: TRBJ1-5
clone size: .

CDR3 protein: CASSSPGTGVYGYTF
V gene: TRBV6-5
J gene: TRBJ1-2
clone size: few

CDR3 protein: CASSGIDQETQYF
V gene: TRBV9
J gene: TRBJ2-5
clone size: .

CDR3 protein: CASSRGVGAGELFF
V gene: TRBV7-2
J gene: TRBJ2-2
clone size: .

CDR3 protein: CSVASSSYNEQFF
V gene: TRBV29-1
J gene: TRBJ2-1
clone size: .

CDR3 protein: CASSLRAARGNYGYTF
V gene: TRBV28
J gene: TRBJ1-2
clone size: .

CDR3 protein: CASSSSLAGYNEQFF
V gene: TRBV7-3
J gene: TRBJ2-1
clone size: .

CDR3 protein: CASSLQGVLTDTQYF
V gene: TRBV5-1
J gene: TRBJ2-3
clone size: few

CDR3 protein: CASSVSEGAVGGYTF
V gene: TRBV9
J gene: TRBJ1-2
clone size: few

CDR3 protein: CASSIDRVNQPQHF
V gene: TRBV6-5
J gene: TRBJ1-5
clone size: .

CDR3 protein: CASSALAGGDNEQFF
V gene: TRBV19
J gene: TRBJ2-1
clone size: .

CDR3 protein: CASSQAQNTEAFF
V gene: TRBV3-1/TRBV3-2
J gene: TRBJ1-1
clone size: few

CDR3 protein: CASSQHPAGPASPGELFF
V gene: TRBV4-1
J gene: TRBJ2-2
clone size: once

CDR3 protein: CASSLEDRTRGKAFF
V gene: TRBV11-1
J gene: TRBJ1-1
clone size: .

CDR3 protein: CSVGKGAYGYTF
V gene: TRBV29-1
J gene: TRBJ1-2
clone size: few

CDR3 protein: CSASRTGFYGYTF
V gene: TRBV20-1
J gene: TRBJ1-2
clone size: few

CDR3 protein: CASSHHGTGGAEAFF
V gene: TRBV3-1/TRBV3-2
J gene: TRBJ1-1
clone size: .

CDR3 protein: CASSLDRRTGGSKNTEAFF
V gene: TRBV7-2
J gene: TRBJ1-1
clone size: once

CDR3 protein: CASSLDSSGGPTQYF
V gene: TRBV7-2
J gene: TRBJ2-5
clone size: .

CDR3 protein: CASSYTRTGGDGYTF
V gene: TRBV14
J gene: TRBJ1-2
clone size: .

CDR3 protein: CASSQDRSQPQHF
V gene: TRBV3-1/TRBV3-2
J gene: TRBJ1-5
clone size: .

CDR3 protein: CASSLGTRNNEQFF
V gene: TRBV4-3
J gene: TRBJ2-1
clone size: once

CDR3 protein: CASSLGAGEIGEQFF
V gene: TRBV11-1
J gene: TRBJ2-1
clone size: .

CDR3 protein: CASSSAGQRTFF
V gene: TRBV28
J gene: TRBJ1-1
clone size: .